This T cell receptor beta chain was sequenced in a study of blood T cell repertoires in COVID-19. Overall study context: PBMCs, B-cell-depleted T cells, or T cells were the source of the cDNA or gDNA that made up the material.

Authors' methods: Reference gene primers were amplified, and this amplification served to estimate nucleated cell counts. Only in-frame clones appear in the TCRdb table, and some are missing; sequencing was by immunoSEQ multiplex PCR. V and J calls and clone size are as listed in that table; D and trimming were resolved from the DNA. The table records around 130,000 clones, about 85% of them present only once. This receptor was identified in a man aged 70-80 years with acute or convalescent COVID-19. Sequencing was carried out using peripheral blood.

For the CDR3, the DNA is TGTGCCATCAGTGCCCTAGTTCGAGGCACAGATACGCAGTATTTT. Translating it yields CAISALVRGTDTQYF. This chain uses TRBV10-3 with TRBJ2-3; no reliable D call. The CDR3 length is 15 residues. CDR1 and CDR2 (germline): ENHRY, SYGVKD. With 4 bases removed from V and 1 base from J, the gap between germline ends came to 12 bases.